This T cell receptor (beta chain) was profiled in a study of cytomegalovirus exposure and HLA in healthy donors (dated by TCRdb to about 2017). Regarding the study in general: An earlier analysis of some 620 of the donors reported 250 to 350 Gb of sequence data and 90 million to 120 million unique TCR beta sequences obtained from approximately 180 million T cells. Roughly five DR-DQ haplotypes were handled as single units for association and clustering because linkage in the cohort was strong. A later genetic analysis used genome-wide SNP genotypes for about 60% of the roughly 670 donors, treating that subset as a discovery cohort. The study profiled the T cell repertoires of under 850 subjects by immunosequencing and related them to cytomegalovirus serostatus. In addition to the first cohort of about 650 subjects, a separate validation cohort of 120 different subjects was used. Across 398 genotyped donors of the cohort, an average of about 240,000 unique TCR beta nucleotide sequences per donor were sequenced, and roughly a sixth of those sequences were non-productive. Class I and class II HLA loci were covered by the typing at four-digit resolution. An early release that covered around 590 HLA-typed donors contained 250 to 350 gigabases of sequencing data and around 80 million unique TCR sequences. All discovery cohort repertoires had been generated on a single sequencing platform. To predict cytomegalovirus infection status, the study brought together high-throughput TCR immunosequencing, statistical association of individual TCRs with disease status, and machine learning. The number of typed donors differed by locus: roughly 620-630 for A, B, C, DRB1 and DQB1; 522 for DQA1; 606 for DPA1; and approximately 450 for DPB1. The study was designed to test whether signatures of past pathogen exposure could be identified by cataloging public T cell receptors. Of the roughly 410 genotyped donors, 75% to 85% were placed in the genetic ancestry cluster associated with self-reported Caucasian donors. To decide whether each TCR beta V gene segment behaved as functional or pseudogenic, an earlier analysis of some 580 of the donors relied on high-throughput TCR beta sequencing. To study patterns of TCR occurrence, a later analysis re-analyzed previously published TCR beta repertoires from under 750 donors and added high-resolution HLA genotyping. Rather than drawing on any new phenotypic data, the later analysis identified candidate immune exposures from TCR beta sequences and the way those sequences occurred across donors. Donor age, sex, ethnicity and CMV serostatus were collected together with the repertoire data.

The library was obtained by the immunoSEQ multiplex PCR assay. For the multiplex PCR, a mixture combining 60 forward primers for TCR Vbeta segments and 13 reverse primers for TCR Jbeta segments was used. A multiplex PCR assay on genomic DNA amplified the CDR3 region of rearranged TCR beta genes. The Illumina HiSeq System was used to sequence the amplified TCR beta libraries as 87-base-pair reads. The authors' pipeline ran thus. A later analysis counted about 80 million unique TCR beta chains across the 690 or so repertoires, and some 11 million of these chains were shared by at least two donors. Raw reads were error-corrected and collapsed into unique sequences with a nearest-neighbor algorithm that merged closely related sequences to remove PCR and sequencing errors. To assign V, D and J gene segments, CDR3 sequences were aligned to IMGT reference sequences. For a sequence to be retained, a match of at least six nucleotides was required to both a V gene segment and a J gene segment. Rearrangements were called productive when the CDR3 lacked stop codons and stayed in frame with V and J; all others were non-productive. Following IMGT convention, CDR3 was defined as the stretch from the second conserved V-encoded cysteine up to the conserved J-encoded phenylalanine. The earlier analysis of about 640 of the donors excluded any sequence lacking an unambiguous match to a single V gene segment. In an earlier analysis of several hundred of the donors, V segments were called functional above 56.7% productive rearrangements and were called segregating when the between-donor standard deviation exceeded 5%. A statistical classification framework was developed to diagnose cytomegalovirus status using the catalog of TCR beta chain sequences. In a later analysis, TCR nucleotide sequences were compared against IMGT/GENE-DB human TR gene sequences so that V and J genes could be assigned. The TCRdist pipeline was used in a later analysis to assign CDR3 sequences and most-parsimonious VDJ recombination scenarios. In a later analysis, each TCR beta chain was defined by its CDR3 amino acid sequence together with its V-gene family, and reads lacking a unique V-gene family were excluded. In a later analysis, around 650 highly shared, low-generation-probability nucleotide sequences were removed to address suspected cross-contamination and a sequencing artifact. For each public chain, a later analysis derived a clonal expansion index from normalized ranks of inferred template counts within each repertoire. Generation probabilities in a later analysis came from a VDJ recombination model fitted to out-of-frame rearrangements, and those results were checked against IGoR. In a later analysis, hypergeometric tests were used to score TCR-TCR, TCR-HLA and TCR-CMV co-occurrence, with a repertoire-size bias correction applied to TCR pairs. False discovery rates were estimated in a later analysis by permuting HLA or CMV assignments 20 times. In a later analysis, co-occurring TCRs were grouped with DBSCAN, and TCRdist sequence similarity was added when clustering was performed within HLA-allele-positive subsets. Repertoires with fewer than 30,000 or more than 120,000 public chains were left out of co-occurrence clustering, as were about 5 repertoires with anomalous nucleotide sharing. The source is immuneACCESS, and TCRdb retained only in-frame sequences with V and J called. Part of the clones is not carried over; for the studies checked, unresolved V genes explain less than half of this, and the remainder is unexplained. The V and J calls and clone size were taken over from that table, and D and trimming were inferred from the DNA. In all, the sample holds 120,000 or so clones, and around 66% of those were seen once. The ten top clones hold 1.5% to 1.9% of the sample.

This clone was seen only once. Its antigen remains undetermined. Within one base of it there is no much larger clone, and no base qualities were kept. Study-wide findings and limitations: A later analysis associated 15,000 or so TCR beta sequences with specific HLA alleles at a false discovery rate of 0.05. In a later genetic analysis, fewer N-insertions in productive TCRs were reported among donors in an Asian-associated ancestry cluster than the approximately 670-donor mean. A group of highly shared sequence variants was considered likely to be a technical artifact of the sequencing pipeline. In a later analysis, most CMV-associated TCR beta chains were found to appear HLA-restricted, with HLA associations seemingly driven largely by CMV exposure. In an earlier analysis of under 600 of the donors, most TCR beta V segments were observed in productive rearrangements about 90% or about 30% of the time, broadly matching IMGT annotations. The classifier was reported to diagnose cytomegalovirus status with high specificity and sensitivity in both the original cohort and the validation cohort. A later analysis found that HLA-associated TCR beta chains were more clonally expanded and had lower generation probabilities than equally common non-associated chains. Over 15 rarely observed V segments, including chromosome 9 orphons, were excluded from the earlier analysis of 550 to 700 of the donors because counts were too low. Because HLA typing was unavailable for some donors at each locus, only the typed subset was used in association tests. For the cohort, immune exposure information was limited to CMV serostatus. Most TCR sequences were observed very rarely across donors, whereas some public TCRs were present in many individuals. Only TCR beta chains were sequenced in this cohort, and the absence of alpha or paired-chain data limited detectable features. A later genetic analysis associated a missense DCLRE1C variant with V-gene and J-gene trimming of TCR beta chains, and an independent cohort replicated the association. The 87-base-pair reads could not distinguish some IMGT-functional V segments, including TRBV6-2 and TRBV6-3, so those segments were excluded. Sequencing depth was assumed to be roughly uniform across donors in the presence/absence analyses, though that assumption may not hold. It was suggested by the authors that the approach could potentially be generalized to other disease states and immunological phenotypes. Correlated functional status among segregating V segments might be attributable to linkage disequilibrium, but an unknown experimental factor could not be ruled out. A further reported finding was that TCR beta sequences accurately predicted the HLA-A and HLA-B alleles for most subjects in the first cohort. In the study, around 150 TCR beta chains were listed as associated with cytomegalovirus. When HLA alleles, especially DR and DQ, strongly co-occurred, attributing TCR associations to individual alleles was difficult. In a later analysis, TCR association rates were found to vary across HLA loci, with the most associated TCRs seen for DRB1 alleles and the fewest for HLA-C alleles. According to a later analysis, parvovirus B19, influenza, CMV and Epstein-Barr virus appeared linked to several top co-occurrence clusters. A few of the identified cytomegalovirus-associated TCR beta chains were confirmed in vitro to be specific for cytomegalovirus antigens.

The cohort was made up of hundreds of healthy bone marrow donors. At the time of sampling, all cohort members were nominally healthy, though unrecorded immune exposures were likely present. The donor was CMV seronegative and belonged to the group of 320 or so seronegative cohort members. A peripheral blood sample was provided by each donor, and peripheral blood mononuclear cells were used for TCR beta sequencing. Genomic DNA extraction from the blood cell samples was performed with the Qiagen DNeasy Blood Extraction Kit. From the cysteine through the phenylalanine, the CDR3 covers 13 amino acids. The DNA shown is the 39-base CDR3, in frame from base 1. CDR1 and CDR2 are drawn from the germline V gene: ENHRY, SYGVKD. V lost 10 bases and J lost 2 bases, and the count of bases not matched to a germline gene is 2.

This TCR derives from a man aged 18-30 years in good health and CMV-seronegative. The sequence joins TRBV10-3 to TRBJ2-7; the junction holds 13 bases that match TRBD2. The sequencing input was PBMCs. The DNA is as follows: TGTGCCACCGGACTAGCGGGAGCCTACGAGCAGTACTTC. Its protein product is CATGLAGAYEQYF.